This T cell receptor (beta chain) was recorded in a study of cytomegalovirus exposure and HLA in healthy donors. 60 Vbeta and 13 Jbeta primers were used in PCR. Data came from immunoSEQ multiplex PCR; TCRdb stores just in-frame clones and leaves some out. This sample's clone table lists some 130,000 clones. As concerns this clone: Its target is not known.

Germline V gene lookup returns CDR1 LNHNV and CDR2 YYDKDF (reference sequence). The CDR3 is 13 amino acids. Germline trimming cut 7 bases from V and 8 bases from J; bases unmatched to any gene: 7. The study, taken as a whole, reports: According to a later analysis, most TCR beta chains associated with CMV appeared HLA-restricted. Association of a missense DCLRE1C variant with TCR beta V- and J-gene trimming was reported in a later analysis. The Asian-associated ancestry cluster reportedly had fewer N-insertions than the roughly 720-donor mean in a later analysis.

The material sequenced was PBMCs. The sequence came from a man aged 18 to 30 in good health and CMV-seronegative. The chain combines TRBV15 with TRBJ2-1; TRBD2 aligns across 8 bases. CDR3 amino acids: CATMSGGPYEQFF. The CDR3 DNA reads TGTGCCACCATGTCGGGAGGGCCCTATGAGCAGTTCTTC.